This T cell receptor (beta chain) was recorded in a study of cytomegalovirus exposure and HLA in healthy donors. Details on this clone: Antigen unknown.

The V and J ends lost 2 bases and 2 bases respectively, with 10 bases between them. Germline V gene lookup returns CDR1 KGHSH and CDR2 LQKENI. The CDR3 consists of 14 residues. Regarding the study as a whole: The tendency of first-cohort TCR clusters to co-occur in the 120 or so validation repertoires emerged from a later analysis.

Libraries were prepared by immunoSEQ multiplex PCR; TCRdb keeps only in-frame clonotypes and omits some of them. Found here are about 240,000 clones, around nine tenths of them singletons; the top ten hold around 2.6%. V and J are TRBV18 and TRBJ2-7, with a weak D call TRBD2 (6 bases). The sample consisted of PBMCs. The clonotype was recovered from a man younger than 30 in good health and CMV-seronegative. The DNA of the CDR3 is TGTGCCAGCTCACCAGGGACTTCCCCCTACGAGCAGTACTTC. Protein product: CASSPGTSPYEQYF.